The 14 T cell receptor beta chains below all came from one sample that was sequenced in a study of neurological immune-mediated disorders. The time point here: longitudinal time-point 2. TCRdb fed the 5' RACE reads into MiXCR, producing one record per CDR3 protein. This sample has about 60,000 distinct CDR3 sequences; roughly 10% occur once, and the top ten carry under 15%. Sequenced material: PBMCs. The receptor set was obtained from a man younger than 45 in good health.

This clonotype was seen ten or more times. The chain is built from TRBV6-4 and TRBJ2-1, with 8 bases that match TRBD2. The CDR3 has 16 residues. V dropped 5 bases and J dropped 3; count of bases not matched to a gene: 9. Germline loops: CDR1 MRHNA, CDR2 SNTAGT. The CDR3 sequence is CASSPQSGSGYNEQFF. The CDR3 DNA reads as TGTGCCAGCAGTCCACAAAGCGGGAGTGGCTACAATGAGCAGTTCTTC.

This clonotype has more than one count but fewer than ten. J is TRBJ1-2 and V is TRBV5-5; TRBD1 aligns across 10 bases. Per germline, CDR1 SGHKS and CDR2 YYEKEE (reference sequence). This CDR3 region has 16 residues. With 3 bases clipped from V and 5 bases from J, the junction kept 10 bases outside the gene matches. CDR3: CASSSNPGQGIYGYTF. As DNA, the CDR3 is TGTGCCAGCAGCTCCAACCCGGGACAGGGGATTTATGGCTACACCTTC.

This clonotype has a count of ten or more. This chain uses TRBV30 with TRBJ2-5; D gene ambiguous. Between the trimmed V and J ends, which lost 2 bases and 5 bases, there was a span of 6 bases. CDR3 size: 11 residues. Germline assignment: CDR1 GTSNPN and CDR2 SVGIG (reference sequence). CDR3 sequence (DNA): TGTGCCTGGAGTAAGGGCGAGACCCAGTACTTC. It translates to CAWSKGETQYF.

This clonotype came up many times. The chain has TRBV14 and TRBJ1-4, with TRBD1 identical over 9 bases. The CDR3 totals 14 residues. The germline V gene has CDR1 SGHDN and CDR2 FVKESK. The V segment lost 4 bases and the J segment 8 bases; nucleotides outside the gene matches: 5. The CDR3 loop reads CASSPRDREEKLFF. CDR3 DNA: TGTGCCAGCAGCCCACGGGACAGGGAAGAAAAACTGTTTTTT.

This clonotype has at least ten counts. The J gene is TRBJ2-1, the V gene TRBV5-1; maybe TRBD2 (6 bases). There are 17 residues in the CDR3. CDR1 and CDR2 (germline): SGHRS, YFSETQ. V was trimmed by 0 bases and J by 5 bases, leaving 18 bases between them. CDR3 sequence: CASSLVWEAGLDNEQFF. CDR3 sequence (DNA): TGCGCCAGCAGCTTGGTTTGGGAAGCGGGTCTCGACAATGAGCAGTTCTTC.

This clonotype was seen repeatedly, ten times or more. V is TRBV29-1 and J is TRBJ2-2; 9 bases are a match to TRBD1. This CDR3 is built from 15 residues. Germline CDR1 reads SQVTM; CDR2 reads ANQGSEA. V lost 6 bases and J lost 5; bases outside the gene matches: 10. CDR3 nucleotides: TGCAGCGTCGCCGCCGGGACAGGGCGTACCGGGGAGCTGTTTTTT. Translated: CSVAAGTGRTGELFF.

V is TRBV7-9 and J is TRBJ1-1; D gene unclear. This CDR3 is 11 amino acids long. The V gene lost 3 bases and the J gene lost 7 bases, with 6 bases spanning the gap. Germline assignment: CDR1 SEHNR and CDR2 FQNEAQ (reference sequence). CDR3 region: CASSLIDEAFF. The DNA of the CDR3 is TGTGCCAGCAGCTTGATTGATGAAGCTTTCTTT.

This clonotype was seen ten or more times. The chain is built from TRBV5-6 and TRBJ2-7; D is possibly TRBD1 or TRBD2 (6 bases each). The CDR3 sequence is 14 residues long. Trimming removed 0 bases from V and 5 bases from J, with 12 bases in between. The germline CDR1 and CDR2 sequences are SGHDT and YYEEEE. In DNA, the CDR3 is TGTGCCAGCAGCTTGGTCGGGGGCTTGGACGAGCAGTACTTC. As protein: CASSLVGGLDEQYF.

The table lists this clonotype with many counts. CDR3 DNA: TGTGCCAGCAGCTTAGTAGCGGGAGGGCCCCATGAGCAGTTCTTC. It yields the protein CASSLVAGGPHEQFF. The chain combines TRBV7-2 with TRBJ2-1; 11 bases match TRBD2. The CDR3 sequence is 15 residues long. Germline V gene sequence: CDR1 SGHTA, CDR2 FQGNSA. Trimming at V came to 1 base and at J to 8 bases, leaving 4 bases not matched to a gene.

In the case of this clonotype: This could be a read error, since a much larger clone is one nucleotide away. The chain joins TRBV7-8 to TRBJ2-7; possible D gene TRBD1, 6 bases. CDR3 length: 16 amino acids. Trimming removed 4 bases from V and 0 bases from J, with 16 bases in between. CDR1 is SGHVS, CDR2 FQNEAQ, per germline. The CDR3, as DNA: TGTGCCAGCAGCTCCAAGACCGGGACAAGCTCCTACGAGCAGTACTTC. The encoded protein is CASSSKTGTSSYEQYF.

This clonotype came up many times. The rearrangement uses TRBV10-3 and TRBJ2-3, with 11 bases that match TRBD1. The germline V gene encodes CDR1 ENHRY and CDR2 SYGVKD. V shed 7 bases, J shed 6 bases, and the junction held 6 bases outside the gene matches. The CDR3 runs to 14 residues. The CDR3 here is CAITDRDRGDTQYF. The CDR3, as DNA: TGTGCCATCACTGACCGGGACAGGGGGGATACGCAGTATTTT.

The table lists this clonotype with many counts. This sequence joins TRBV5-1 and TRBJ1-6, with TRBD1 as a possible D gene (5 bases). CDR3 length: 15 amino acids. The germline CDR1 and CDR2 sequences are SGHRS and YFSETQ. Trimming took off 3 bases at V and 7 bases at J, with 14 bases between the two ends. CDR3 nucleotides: TGCGCCAGCAGCTGGGATGACAGACAGAATTCACCCCTCCACTTT. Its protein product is CASSWDDRQNSPLHF.

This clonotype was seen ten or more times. The CDR3 sequence: CASSLLPGGAGELFF. CDR3 in DNA: TGTGCCAGCAGTTTATTACCGGGAGGGGCCGGGGAGCTGTTTTTT. The chain employs TRBV27 and TRBJ2-2, with TRBD2 identical over 8 bases. Germline V gene lookup returns CDR1 MNHEY and CDR2 SMNVEV (reference sequence). Trimming removed 1 base from V and 6 bases from J; junction bases left unmatched: 4. The CDR3 spans 15 residues.

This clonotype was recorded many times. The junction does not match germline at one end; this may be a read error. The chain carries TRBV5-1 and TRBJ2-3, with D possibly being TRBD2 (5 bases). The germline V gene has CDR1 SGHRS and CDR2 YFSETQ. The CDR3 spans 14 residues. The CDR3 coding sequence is TGCGCCAGCAGCTTGGCGGCTAGCAAAGATACGCAGTATTTT. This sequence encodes CASSLAASKDTQYF.